The clone carrying this T cell receptor beta chain was observed a few times. The data are from a study of T cells in Graves' hyperthyroidism and ophthalmopathy. This CDR3 has 14 amino acids. The V gene lost 1 base and the J gene lost 4 bases, with 11 bases spanning the gap. Germline loops: CDR1 SEHNR, CDR2 FQNEAQ (reference sequence). Amplification targeted TCR beta CDR3 regions from RNA transcripts. When the TCR CDR3 underwent first-round RT-PCR, the HTBI primer set was used. TCRdb redid the calling of the multiplex PCR reads with MiXCR, one entry per CDR3 protein. The data show about 250,000 distinct CDR3 sequences, roughly 22% seen once.

J is TRBJ2-7 and V is TRBV7-9; maybe TRBD2 (6 bases). Material: blood. The clonotype comes from a man aged 25-45 years with Graves' ophthalmopathy. The chain's CDR3 is CASSLGGDWYEQYF. Here the CDR3 DNA reads TGTGCCAGCAGCTTAGGGGGGGATTGGTACGAGCAGTACTTC.